One sample yielded the 8 T cell receptor beta chains listed below, sequenced in a study of blood T cell repertoires in COVID-19. Sequenced by immunoSEQ multiplex PCR; TCRdb stores in-frame clones only, minus some. The sample records about 190,000 clones, about nine tenths being singletons. Sequenced sample: peripheral blood. The receptors were sampled from a man between 65 and 85 years old with active or convalescent COVID-19.

The chain combines TRBV18 with TRBJ1-5, with D possibly matching TRBD1 (6 bases). Trimming took off 3 bases at V and 2 bases at J, with 17 bases between the two ends. The CDR3 runs to 17 residues. Per germline, CDR1 KGHSH and CDR2 LQKENI. The CDR3 region has the DNA TGTGCCAGCTCACCGGGCAGGGGCGTACTCGGCAATCAGCCCCAGCATTTT. Residues: CASSPGRGVLGNQPQHF.

The J gene is TRBJ1-5, the V gene TRBV2; 7 bases are shared with TRBD1. Germline CDR1 is SNHLY and CDR2 is FYNNEI. With V trimmed by 5 bases and J by 7 bases, 8 bases remained unmatched. This CDR3 has 14 residues. CDR3: CASSTDRVGQPQHF. The CDR3 DNA sequence: TGTGCCAGCAGTACCGACAGGGTCGGGCAGCCCCAGCATTTT.

The genes are TRBV15 and TRBJ2-5, with 12 bases that match TRBD2. The CDR3 length is 19 residues. CDR1 and CDR2 from the germline V gene are LNHNV and YYDKDF (reference sequence). V lost 0 bases, J lost 2 bases, and 10 bases stayed unmatched. The CDR3 sequence is CATSREEGTSGRLQETQYF. The CDR3 region has the DNA TGTGCCACCAGCAGAGAAGAAGGGACTAGCGGGCGACTTCAAGAGACCCAGTACTTC.

The rearrangement joins TRBV30 to TRBJ1-3; D is unresolved. V was trimmed by 2 bases and J by 0 bases, leaving 2 bases between them. The CDR3 is 12 amino acids. Germline CDR1 reads GTSNPN; CDR2 reads SVGIG (reference sequence). CDR3 sequence (DNA): TGTGCCTGGAGTCGCTCTGGAAACACCATATATTTT. Its translation: CAWSRSGNTIYF.

The chain has TRBV12-3 or TRBV12-4 and TRBJ1-2; D not resolved. V lost 1 base and J 6 bases, leaving 9 bases between the germline ends. CDR3 length: 13 residues. DNA for the CDR3: TGTGCCAGCAGTTTAGTGCAGCGGGATGGCTACACCTTC. Encoded protein: CASSLVQRDGYTF.

The rearrangement uses TRBV15 and TRBJ1-5; D is uncertain. V lost 0 bases to trimming and J lost 11 bases, with 11 bases between them. CDR1 LNHNV and CDR2 YYDKDF come from the germline V gene (reference sequence). This CDR3 is built from 13 residues. DNA for the CDR3: TGTGCCACCAGCAGAGAGTCCCCGGACTCCCAGCATTTT. It codes for CATSRESPDSQHF.

The V gene is TRBV6-1, the J gene TRBJ2-3; perhaps TRBD2 as D (6 bases). Germline lookup yields CDR1 MNHNS and CDR2 SASEGT. The CDR3 contains 14 residues. V was shortened by 2 bases and J by 9 bases, with 15 bases between the two germline ends. Written as DNA, the CDR3 is TGTGCCAGCAGTGAAAATCCGGGACTCGGAACGCAGTATTTT. This encodes CASSENPGLGTQYF.

This clone has only a few counts. V is TRBV10-3 and J is TRBJ1-5, with D perhaps matching TRBD1 (6 bases). CDR1 is ENHRY, CDR2 SYGVKD, per germline. V was pared by 0 bases and J by 6 bases, with 12 bases between. The CDR3 sequence is 15 residues long. The CDR3 reads CAISESFTGSQPQHF. CDR3 nucleotides: TGTGCCATCAGTGAGTCTTTTACAGGGTCTCAGCCCCAGCATTTT.